This TCR beta chain stems from a study of cytomegalovirus exposure and HLA in healthy donors. Looking at the study overall: Unique TCR beta sequences numbering approximately 120 million came from about 179 million T cells in an earlier analysis.

With 60 Vbeta and 13 Jbeta primers, the PCR was carried out. The authors' processing: A follow-up analysis tallied 86 million or so unique TCR beta chains, roughly 10 million shared. Profiling relied on immunoSEQ multiplex PCR, and the TCRdb table lists in-frame clones only, not all of them. The V and J calls and clone size are taken from that table; D and trimming were inferred from the DNA. In the table there are some 150,000 clones, 70% of which are singletons. Trimming removed 6 bases from V and 4 bases from J, with 9 bases in between. Germline CDR1 reads MDHEN; CDR2 reads SYDVKM. This CDR3 contains 12 residues.

The receptor's source is a woman aged 55 to 70 in good health and CMV-seropositive. The sequencing input was PBMCs. The chain carries TRBV28 and TRBJ2-5; D gene ambiguous. CDR3 DNA sequence: TGTGCCAGCAGACCCCCCAGAGAGACCCAGTACTTC. This sequence encodes CASRPPRETQYF. Filled out from reference TRBV28 and TRBJ2-5, the complete variable domain reads DVKVTQSSRYLVKRTGEKVFLECVQDMDHENMFWYRQDPGLGLRLIYFSYDVKMKEKGDIPEGYSVSREKKERFSLILESASTNQTSMYLCASRPPRETQYFGPGTRLLVL.